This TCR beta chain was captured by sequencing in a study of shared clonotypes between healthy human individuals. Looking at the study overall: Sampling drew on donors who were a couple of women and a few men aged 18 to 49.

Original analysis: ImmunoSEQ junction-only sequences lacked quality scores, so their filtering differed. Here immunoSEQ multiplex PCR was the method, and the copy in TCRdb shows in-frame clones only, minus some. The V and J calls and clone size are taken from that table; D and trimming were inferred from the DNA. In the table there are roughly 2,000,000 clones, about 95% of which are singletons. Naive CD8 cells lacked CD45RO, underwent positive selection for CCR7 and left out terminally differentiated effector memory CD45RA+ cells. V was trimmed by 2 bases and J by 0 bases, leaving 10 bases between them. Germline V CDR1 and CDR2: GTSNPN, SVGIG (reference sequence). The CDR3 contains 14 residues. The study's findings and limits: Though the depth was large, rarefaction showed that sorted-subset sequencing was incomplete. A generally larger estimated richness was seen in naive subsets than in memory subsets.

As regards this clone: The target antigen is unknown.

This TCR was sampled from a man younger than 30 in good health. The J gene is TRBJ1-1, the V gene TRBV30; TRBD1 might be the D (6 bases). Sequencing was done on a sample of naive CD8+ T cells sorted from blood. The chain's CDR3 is CAWSRTGLNTEAFF. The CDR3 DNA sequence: TGTGCCTGGAGTCGTACAGGGCTGAACACTGAAGCTTTCTTT.